This is a list of T cell receptor beta chains from one sample in a study of T cells in localized non-small cell lung cancer. Profiling relied on immunoSEQ multiplex PCR, and the TCRdb table lists in-frame clones only, not all of them. The profile covers tens of thousands of clones, with 70% to 90% appearing a single time and roughly 15% taken by the ten largest. Sequences were derived from PBMCs, sampled before any cancer treatment. All receptors come from a woman aged 35-75 years with stage II squamous cell lung carcinoma. CDR3s include the opening cysteine and the closing phenylalanine or tryptophan. The D gene is left open where the match is weak. Only some rows state a clone size, as once, few, many or a class for expanded clones.

TRBD1 TRBJ2-2 TRBV5-6 . CASSLEDRGQSGELFF TGTGCCAGCAGCTTGGAGGACAGGGGGCAGAGCGGGGAGCTGTTTTTT
. TRBJ1-1 TRBV21-1 . CASSSRDTLGNTEAFF TGTGCCAGCAGCTCTAGGGACACCTTGGGGAACACTGAAGCTTTCTTT
. TRBJ2-1 TRBV7-3 . CASSSGGGGTNEQFF TGTGCCAGCAGCTCCGGGGGCGGCGGGACCAATGAGCAGTTCTTC
TRBD2 TRBJ2-1 TRBV19 once CASRTSGRYNEQFF TGTGCCAGTAGGACTAGCGGGAGGTACAATGAGCAGTTCTTC
TRBD2 TRBJ2-5 TRBV5-3 once CASSTSGSETQYF TGTGCCAGCAGCACTAGCGGGAGTGAGACCCAGTACTTC
. TRBJ1-1 TRBV28 . CASSLLGRRVRETEAFF TGTGCCAGCAGTTTGCTCGGACGCAGGGTACGGGAAACTGAAGCTTTCTTT
TRBD2 TRBJ2-7 TRBV18 . CASSLSGGTYEQYF TGTGCCAGCTCCCTTAGCGGGGGAACCTACGAGCAGTACTTC
. TRBJ2-1 TRBV28 . CASSQGHNEQFF TGTGCCAGCAGCCAGGGGCACAATGAGCAGTTCTTC
. TRBJ2-5 TRBV19 . CASSISAGTQYF TGTGCCAGTAGTATCTCAGCGGGGACCCAGTACTTC
TRBD2 TRBJ2-7 TRBV2 . CASTASGRATYEQYF TGTGCCAGCACAGCTAGCGGGAGGGCAACCTACGAGCAGTACTTC
TRBD2 TRBJ2-3 TRBV10-3 once CASRGDTDTQYF TGTGCCAGCCGGGGGGACACAGATACGCAGTATTTT
TRBD1 TRBJ1-2 TRBV6-1 . CASSAPGQSNYGYTF TGTGCCAGCAGTGCACCGGGACAGTCGAACTATGGCTACACCTTC
. TRBJ2-2 TRBV9 . CASNSGWFNTGELFF TGTGCCAGCAACTCAGGGTGGTTTAACACCGGGGAGCTGTTTTTT
TRBD1 TRBJ2-3 TRBV11-2 . CASSQGQGRTDTQYF TGTGCCAGCAGCCAGGGACAGGGGAGGACAGATACGCAGTATTTT
TRBD2 TRBJ2-1 TRBV5-1 . CASSLAVAGGYNEQFF TGCGCCAGCAGCTTGGCCGTAGCGGGAGGGTACAATGAGCAGTTCTTC
TRBD2 TRBJ2-3 TRBV7-8 . CASTRGRFQYTQYF TGTGCCAGCACCCGCGGGAGGTTTCAGTATACGCAGTATTTT
TRBD1 TRBJ2-7 TRBV6-5 . CASSRTGSYEQYF TGTGCCAGCAGCCGGACAGGGTCCTACGAGCAGTACTTC
. TRBJ2-1 TRBV18 . CASSPPSRIYNEQFF TGTGCCAGCTCACCACCGAGCCGAATATACAATGAGCAGTTCTTC
. TRBJ1-6 TRBV23-1 . CASSQGTALGSPLHF TGCGCCAGCAGTCAAGGGACGGCCCTCGGTTCACCCCTCCACTTT
TRBD2 TRBJ2-2 TRBV6-5 . CASRRTSGSSGELFF TGTGCCAGCAGGAGGACTAGCGGGTCCTCCGGGGAGCTGTTTTTT
. TRBJ1-2 TRBV7-2 . CASSLAHQPTNYGYTF TGTGCCAGCAGCTTAGCACATCAGCCAACTAACTATGGCTACACCTTC
. TRBJ2-7 TRBV5-1 . CASSLGQGGGEQYF TGCGCCAGCAGCTTGGGACAGGGAGGGGGCGAGCAGTACTTC
TRBD2 TRBJ2-1 TRBV9 . CASSVGTSGYNEQFF TGTGCCAGCAGCGTAGGGACTAGCGGATACAATGAGCAGTTCTTC
TRBD1 TRBJ2-7 TRBV5-4 . CASSQGQAYEQYF TGTGCCAGCAGCCAAGGACAGGCCTACGAGCAGTACTTC
. TRBJ1-3 TRBV9 . CASSVTLGYSGNTIYF TGTGCCAGCAGCGTGACTTTAGGTTACTCTGGAAACACCATATATTTT
. TRBJ1-2 TRBV11-2 few CAIPLRGGYTF TGTGCCATCCCTCTCAGGGGTGGCTACACCTTC
TRBD1 TRBJ2-7 TRBV10-3 once CAISAPGDRSSYEQYF TGTGCCATCAGTGCTCCTGGGGACAGGAGCTCCTACGAGCAGTACTTC
. TRBJ1-2 TRBV7-2 . CASSPGGYGYTF TGTGCCAGCAGCCCGGGGGGATATGGCTACACCTTC
TRBD1 TRBJ2-1 TRBV9 . CASSVDGTGNNEQFF TGTGCCAGCAGCGTAGATGGGACAGGTAATAATGAGCAGTTCTTC
TRBD2 TRBJ2-3 TRBV12-5 . CATSWGGGDTQYF TGTGCTACCTCATGGGGGGGAGGAGATACGCAGTATTTT
. TRBJ2-6 TRBV9 once CASSVDPGANVLTF TGTGCCAGCAGCGTAGACCCTGGGGCCAACGTCCTGACTTTC
TRBD2 TRBJ2-2 TRBV7-8 . CASSLSGRAKTGELFF TGTGCCAGCAGCTTAAGCGGGAGGGCCAAAACCGGGGAGCTGTTTTTT
. TRBJ2-5 TRBV18 . CASSPAIQETQYF TGTGCCAGCTCACCAGCCATTCAAGAGACCCAGTACTTC
TRBD1 TRBJ1-1 TRBV2 once CASRTGGRGAFF TGTGCCAGTAGGACAGGGGGCAGGGGAGCTTTCTTT
. TRBJ2-5 TRBV7-2 . CASSGLVGPFFIETQYF TGTGCCAGCAGCGGGCTAGTCGGCCCCTTTTTTATAGAGACCCAGTACTTC
TRBD1 TRBJ2-3 TRBV15 once CATSRGGQGSTDTQYF TGTGCCACCAGCAGAGGGGGACAGGGGAGCACAGATACGCAGTATTTT
. TRBJ2-7 TRBV6-5 . CATSGTHSYEQYF TGTGCCACCTCCGGGACGCACTCCTACGAGCAGTACTTC
. TRBJ2-7 TRBV10-1 . CASSGRIGYEQYF TGCGCCAGCAGTGGAAGAATCGGCTACGAGCAGTACTTC
. TRBJ2-1 TRBV4-3 . CASSQAWAINNEQFF TGCGCCAGCAGCCAAGCTTGGGCTATTAACAATGAGCAGTTCTTC
. TRBJ2-4 TRBV29-1 . CSVVWLAKNIQYF TGCAGCGTTGTGTGGCTAGCCAAAAACATTCAGTACTTC
. TRBJ1-3 TRBV4-3 . CASSQEVAGYRNTIYF TGCGCCAGCAGCCAAGAAGTAGCGGGGTATAGAAACACCATATATTTT
TRBD1 TRBJ1-2 TRBV2 . CASSTTGPNGYTF TGTGCCAGCAGCACGACAGGGCCAAATGGCTACACCTTC
. TRBJ1-1 TRBV6-1 . CASSELAPTMNTEAFF TGTGCCAGCAGTGAATTGGCACCGACCATGAACACTGAAGCTTTCTTT
TRBD1 TRBJ2-2 TRBV25-1 . CASSWGRGHTGELFF TGTGCCAGCAGCTGGGGTAGGGGGCACACCGGGGAGCTGTTTTTT
TRBD2 TRBJ2-7 TRBV7-9 . CASSDGPGGYEQYF TGTGCCAGCAGCGACGGCCCGGGAGGGTACGAGCAGTACTTC
. TRBJ2-5 TRBV4-3 . CASSQGNRGAETQYF TGCGCCAGCAGCCAAGGGAACCGCGGCGCAGAGACCCAGTACTTC
. TRBJ1-4 TRBV4-2 once CASSRERETTNEKLFF TGTGCCAGCAGCCGAGAAAGGGAGACAACTAATGAAAAACTGTTTTTT